This is a list of T cell receptor beta chains from one sample in a study of beta chain features in type 1 diabetes. This table comes from immunoSEQ multiplex PCR, and its TCRdb copy is limited to in-frame clones, with some not included. The sample shows 300,000 to 450,000 clones, around 20% of them seen only once. Sequencing used naive CD4+ T cells from blood. The receptors were gathered from a woman between 18 and 30 years old in good health. Each CDR3 is given with its conserved first and last residue. Fields, in order: D gene, V gene, CDR3 protein. A D gene is named only where the DNA matches it firmly.

>.|TRBV29-1
CSGSESTDTQYF
>.|TRBV6-1
CASEVSGGNQPQHF
>TRBD1|TRBV11-2
CASSFGTDHYNEQFF
>.|TRBV5-4
CASSDAVQETQYF
>.|TRBV5-1
CASSLGAVYGYTF
>.|TRBV5-1
CASSLQGDKNEQFF
>TRBD2|TRBV7-8
CASRLAGGGETQYF
>TRBD1|TRBV30
CAWMLQGTDTQYF
>.|TRBV7-2
CASSLGWGGNQPQHF
>.|TRBV30
CAWTTGLNTEAFF
>TRBD1|TRBV7-9
CASSPDRGQVEQYF
>.|TRBV20-1
CSARDFDEQFF
>.|TRBV11-2
CASSLRLGNTIYF
>.|TRBV23-1
CASSHRESNQPQHF
>TRBD2|TRBV5-4
CASSLAGGGETQYF
>TRBD2|TRBV4-1
CASSFSGTSGFNEQFF
>.|TRBV30
CAWSVSGRVYNSPLHF
>.|TRBV4-1
CASSQGINYGVYNEQFF
>.|TRBV30
CAWSWEDTQYF
>TRBD2|TRBV5-1
CASSLNAAGATDTQYF
>TRBD2|TRBV4-2
CASSLSGGESTDTQYF
>.|TRBV18
CASSPGAEASYTF
>.|TRBV7-8
CASSLGRAKDEQFF
>.|TRBV9
CASSGTVANTEAFF
>TRBD2|TRBV29-1
CSVRPAGGTDTQYF
>TRBD1|TRBV6-1
CASNPIGGWGGEAFF
>.|TRBV29-1
CSAGLGEETQYF
>.|TRBV25-1
CASSDRGRYQETQYF
>.|TRBV7-2
CASSPQPFQGDEQFF
>TRBD1|TRBV18
CASSLNQGTGKAQHF
>TRBD1|TRBV11-1
CASRRDRDSYNEQFF
>.|TRBV5-6
CASSLGGEGGYTF
>TRBD1|TRBV29-1
CSAQGTAQETQYF
>TRBD1|TRBV27
CASRRDRGPGGSYTF
>.|TRBV30
CAWSGRSESYRSYNEQFF
>.|TRBV30
CAWGTTITDTQYF
>TRBD1|TRBV15
CATSRGQGNSPLHF
>.|TRBV7-2
CASSPMEGQETQYF
>TRBD1|TRBV2
CASSPLRDSQVSYEQYF